These T cell receptor beta chains were read from a single sample in a study of OX40 agonist ivuxolimab in advanced cancers. The data were produced by immunoSEQ multiplex PCR, yet TCRdb's version contains in-frame clones alone and is incomplete. This sample yields about 50,000 clones, of which about nine tenths are seen a single time; around 6.7% belongs to the top ten. The sample was CD4+ or CD8+ T cells sorted from blood, taken in a trial of the OX40 agonist ivuxolimab. The receptors originated from an adult with an advanced solid tumor such as melanoma, head and neck, liver or kidney cancer. CDR3s include the opening cysteine and the closing phenylalanine or tryptophan. A D gene is named only where the DNA matches it firmly. Clone size is shown for a subset of rows, as once, few, many or a class of expanded clone.

V	size	D	J	CDR3	DNA
TRBV6-1	NA	NA	TRBJ2-1	CASSGQRNEQFF	TGTGCCAGCAGTGGACAGCGAAATGAGCAGTTCTTC
TRBV5-1	NA	TRBD2	TRBJ2-1	CASSLAGARSYNEQFF	TGCGCCAGCAGCCTAGCGGGGGCCCGCTCCTACAATGAGCAGTTCTTC
TRBV29-1	NA	NA	TRBJ2-1	CSAEGGGLSEQFF	TGCAGCGCTGAGGGAGGGGGCCTGAGTGAGCAGTTCTTC
TRBV11-2	NA	NA	TRBJ1-1	CASSLDLGGTEAFF	TGTGCCAGCAGCTTAGATCTGGGGGGCACTGAAGCTTTCTTT
TRBV2	once	NA	TRBJ2-7	CASSFLWTEQNEQYF	TGTGCCAGCAGCTTCCTTTGGACCGAGCAGAACGAGCAGTACTTC
TRBV6-5	NA	NA	TRBJ2-7	CASSHGSGAYEQYF	TGTGCCAGCAGTCACGGGTCCGGAGCCTACGAGCAGTACTTC
TRBV6-6	NA	NA	TRBJ2-2	CASSQNTGELFF	TGTGCCAGCAGTCAAAACACCGGGGAGCTGTTTTTT
TRBV4-1	NA	TRBD1	TRBJ1-4	CASSYGTGYEKLFF	TGCGCCAGCAGCTACGGGACAGGGTATGAAAAACTGTTTTTT
TRBV7-9	NA	NA	TRBJ2-1	CASSLALVTSEQFF	TGTGCCAGCAGCTTAGCGCTGGTGACGTCTGAGCAGTTCTTC
TRBV7-9	NA	NA	TRBJ2-2	CASSLRAANTGELFF	TGTGCCAGCAGCTTAAGGGCAGCGAACACCGGGGAGCTGTTTTTT
TRBV4-2	NA	NA	TRBJ2-1	CASSPPAGGSTYNEQFF	TGTGCCAGCAGCCCTCCCGCCGGGGGAAGCACCTACAATGAGCAGTTCTTC
TRBV27	once	TRBD2	TRBJ2-3	CASSFQGLAGVRTDTQYF	TGTGCCAGCAGTTTTCAAGGTCTGGCGGGGGTCCGCACAGATACGCAGTATTTT
TRBV28	NA	TRBD2	TRBJ2-3	CASGTRAGGTDTQYF	TGTGCCAGCGGAACTCGAGCGGGGGGCACAGATACGCAGTATTTT
TRBV19	NA	NA	TRBJ1-5	CASSFRVHSNQPQHF	TGTGCCAGTAGTTTCAGGGTTCATAGCAATCAGCCCCAGCATTTT
TRBV2	NA	NA	TRBJ1-6	CASSEDSNNSPLHF	TGTGCCAGCAGTGAAGACAGTAATAATTCACCCCTCCACTTT
TRBV6-5	once	TRBD2	TRBJ2-1	CASSYSGGDYNEQFF	TGTGCCAGCAGTTATAGCGGGGGAGACTACAATGAGCAGTTCTTC